This T cell receptor (beta chain) stems from a study of blood T cell repertoires in COVID-19. About the research overall: Both acute and convalescent COVID-19 samples were obtained from the United States, Italy and Spain. T cells, B-cell-depleted T cells, or PBMCs supplied cDNA or gDNA.

Produced via immunoSEQ multiplex PCR; TCRdb's table is partial and in-frame only. This table holds roughly 180,000 clones, around 89% found once. V lost 5 bases, J lost 9 bases, and 14 bases lay in between. The CDR3 length is 13 residues. Germline CDR1 is SGHTA and CDR2 is FQGNSA. The source of this sequence is a woman in her twenties or thirties with acute or convalescent COVID-19. The rearrangement joins TRBV7-2 to TRBJ2-1, with D possibly being TRBD2 (5 bases). The sample was peripheral blood. The CDR3 spells CASSLNPSTEQFF. The CDR3 DNA reads as TGTGCCAGCAGCCTAAACCCTAGCACTGAGCAGTTCTTC.